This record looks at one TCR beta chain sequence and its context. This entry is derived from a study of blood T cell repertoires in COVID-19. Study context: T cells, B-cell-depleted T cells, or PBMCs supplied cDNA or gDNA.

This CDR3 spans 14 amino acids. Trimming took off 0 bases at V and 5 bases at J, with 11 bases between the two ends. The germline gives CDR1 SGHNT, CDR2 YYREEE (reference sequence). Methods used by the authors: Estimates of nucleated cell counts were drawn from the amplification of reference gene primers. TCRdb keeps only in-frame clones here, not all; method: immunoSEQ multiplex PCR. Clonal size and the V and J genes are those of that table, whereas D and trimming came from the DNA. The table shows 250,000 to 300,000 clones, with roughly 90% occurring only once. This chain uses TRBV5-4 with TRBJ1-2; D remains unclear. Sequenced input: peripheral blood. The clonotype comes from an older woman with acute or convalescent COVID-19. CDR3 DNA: TGTGCCAGCAGCTTGGGAGGGTCTAGTTATGGCTACACCTTC. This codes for CASSLGGSSYGYTF.